This TCR beta chain was sequenced for a study of Graves' ophthalmopathy and Graves' hyperthyroidism. Those donors who had ophthalmopathy presented with moderate-to-severe activity, a CAS of ≥3, a NOSPECS of ≥4 and a duration under 3 months. This CDR3 contains 12 residues. Losses at the gene ends were 4 bases for V and 11 bases for J; bases not matched to a gene: 5. CDR1 and CDR2 (germline): SEHNR, FQNEAQ (reference sequence). Beta-chain TCR CDR3 regions were amplified from RNA transcripts. Scientists carried out first-round RT-PCR using HTBI primers and then a second-round multiplex PCR. TCRdb redid the calling of the multiplex PCR reads with MiXCR, one entry per CDR3 protein. Here the sample spans 200,000 to 300,000 distinct CDR3 sequences, 45% being singletons. This clonotype was recorded many times.

The TCR originated in an adult man with Graves' ophthalmopathy. The specimen sequenced was peripheral blood. The rearrangement joins TRBV7-9 to TRBJ1-5; 7 positions match TRBD1. CDR3 nucleotide sequence: TGTGCCAGCAGCTCAGGGGGTCGGGCCCAGCATTTT. Its translation: CASSSGGRAQHF.